The clone carrying this T cell receptor beta chain has only one observation. At one end the junction does not follow the germline gene, possibly because of a read error. Looked up from germline, CDR1 is SGHDT and CDR2 is YYEEEE. The CDR3 totals 15 residues. This entry comes from a study of blood T cell repertoires in COVID-19. Study-level information: Italy, Spain and the United States were the sources of the convalescent and acute COVID-19 samples. PBMCs, B-cell-depleted T cells, or T cells were the source of the cDNA or gDNA that made up the material.

Per the original data handling: Reference gene primer amplification in the assay estimated nucleated cell counts. Repertoires were generated with immunoSEQ multiplex PCR, while TCRdb's copy carries only in-frame clones and drops some. The DNA was the basis for D and trimming; V, J and clone size are from that table. The repertoire has approximately 44,000 clones, roughly nine tenths of them found once; the top ten carry approximately 0.37%. Seattle patient enrollment occurred during active infection, with longitudinal follow-up thereafter. What was sequenced was peripheral blood. This chain connects TRBV5-6 to TRBJ2-7; TRBD1 matches at 10 bases. This receptor was identified in a middle-aged man with COVID-19, enrolled during active disease. The CDR3 DNA reads as TGTGCCAGCAGCTTGGGGGACAGGGGCTCCTACGAGCAGCACTTC. It is translated as CASSLGDRGSYEQHF. The full variable domain, with the rest looked up from reference TRBV5-6 and TRBJ2-7, is DAGVTQSPTHLIKTRGQQVTLRCSPKSGHDTVSWYQQALGQGPQFIFQYYEEEERQRGNFPDRFSGHQFPNYSSELNVNALLLGDSALYLCASSLGDRGSYEQHFGPGTRLTVT.